Presented here are 30 T cell receptor beta chains from one specimen sequenced in a study of glioma-infiltrating T cells after dendritic cell vaccination. Generated by immunoSEQ multiplex PCR, the TCRdb table keeps only in-frame clones and is missing some. The sample shows just over 95,000 clones, approximately 81% of them seen only once. The sample consisted of blood, taken before dendritic cell vaccination. These receptors came from a human donor with glioblastoma.

The chain links TRBV28 to TRBJ2-5; 10 nucleotides agree with TRBD2. The ends lost 2 bases at V and 2 bases at J; junction bases unmatched: 14. Germline V CDR1 and CDR2: MDHEN, SYDVKM. This CDR3 is built from 19 residues. CDR3 in DNA: TGTGCCAGCAGTTTACGCCCGCACCGACTAGCGGGTAGGCAAGAGACCCAGTACTTC. Protein product: CASSLRPHRLAGRQETQYF.

The V gene is TRBV28, the J gene TRBJ1-5; 8 bases map to TRBD1. CDR1 MDHEN and CDR2 SYDVKM come from the germline V gene. J lost 6 bases, V lost 6 bases, and 10 bases had no gene match. The CDR3 spans 15 residues. The chain's CDR3 is CASRPPDREIQPQHF. CDR3 nucleotides: TGTGCCAGCAGACCTCCGGACAGGGAGATTCAGCCCCAGCATTTT.

The chain uses TRBV9 and TRBJ2-3; TRBD2 matches 8 bases. CDR3 size: 17 residues. Germline assignment: CDR1 SGDLS and CDR2 YYNGEE. J lost 2 bases, V lost 0 bases, and 8 bases had no gene match. The CDR3 protein is CASSVVGAGASTDTQYF. In nucleotides, the CDR3 is TGTGCCAGCAGCGTAGTGGGAGCGGGAGCTTCCACAGATACGCAGTATTTT. Drawing the rest from reference TRBV9 and TRBJ2-3, the complete variable domain is DSGVTQTPKHLITATGQRVTLRCSPRSGDLSVYWYQQSLDQGLQFLIQYYNGEERAKGNILERFSAQQFPDLHSELNLSSLELGDSALYFCASSVVGAGASTDTQYFGPGTRLTVL.

This chain links TRBV21-1 with TRBJ2-1; the tabulated D call, TRBD1, remains unverified against the DNA. TRBV21-1 is tagged as a pseudogene. The CDR3 contains 15 residues. The CDR3 reads CASSTDRGGYNEQFF. DNA of the CDR3: TGTGCCAGCAGCACAGACAGGGGTGGATACAATGAGCAGTTCTTC.

This chain uses TRBV5-1 with TRBJ1-1; the match to TRBD1 covers 8 bases. The CDR3 sequence is 15 residues long. The germline V gene encodes CDR1 SGHRS and CDR2 YFSETQ. V shed 4 bases and J 0 bases; nucleotides not matched to a gene: 5. CDR3 region: CASSLRTGMNTEAFF. The CDR3 DNA reads TGCGCCAGCAGCCTGAGGACAGGGATGAACACTGAAGCTTTCTTT.

The chain recombines TRBV9 with TRBJ2-5; 8 bases line up with TRBD2. The J call is in doubt because the DNA end fits TRBJ2-7 better. The CDR3 length is 17 residues. Germline V gives CDR1 SGDLS, CDR2 YYNGEE. CDR3 nucleotide sequence: TGTGCCAGCAGCGTAGAAGTCGGGGGGGCCCAATGGAACGAGCAGTACTTC. This sequence encodes CASSVEVGGAQWNEQYF.

The chain couples TRBV28 to TRBJ1-1, with 7 bases aligning to TRBD1. Trimming took 10 bases from V and 4 from J; bases not matched to a gene: 6. The CDR3 loop spans 12 amino acids. Germline values: CDR1 MDHEN, CDR2 SYDVKM. In DNA, the CDR3 is TGTGCCACCAGAAACAGGGGCACTGAAGCTTTCTTT. It yields the protein CATRNRGTEAFF.

The rearrangement uses TRBV10-3 and TRBJ1-2, with D possibly matching TRBD1 (5 bases). With 6 bases removed from V and 4 bases from J, the gap between germline ends came to 15 bases. Germline assignment: CDR1 ENHRY and CDR2 SYGVKD. This CDR3 has 14 residues. The CDR3 protein is CAIRGLNTGYGYTF. In DNA, the CDR3 is TGTGCCATCAGGGGACTCAACACCGGCTATGGCTACACCTTC.

This clone was seen a single time. The rearrangement joins TRBV5-1 to TRBJ2-1; 7 bases fit TRBD2. In germline, CDR1 is SGHRS, CDR2 YFSETQ. CDR3 length equals 16 residues. V gave up 0 bases and J gave up 3 bases; unmatched junction bases: 6. The CDR3 DNA reads TGCGCCAGCAGCTTGGGAAGCGGGGACTACTACAATGAGCAGTTCTTC. Translated: CASSLGSGDYYNEQFF.

This clone was picked up one time. The V call is TRBV30, the J call TRBJ2-5; D gene unclear. Germline CDR1 reads GTSNPN; CDR2 reads SVGIG (reference sequence). The CDR3 totals 12 residues. Trimming took off 2 bases at V and 3 bases at J, with 7 bases between the two ends. DNA of the CDR3: TGTGCCTGGAGTCCCTCAGAAGAGACCCAGTACTTC. It codes for CAWSPSEETQYF.

The rearrangement links TRBV19 to TRBJ2-1, with no clear D. V was cut by 6 bases and J by 6 bases, with 18 bases left in between. CDR3 length: 15 amino acids. The germline V gene encodes CDR1 LNHDA and CDR2 SQIVND (reference sequence). The CDR3 sequence is CASSLKDFSFNEQFF. CDR3 nucleotides: TGTGCCAGTAGCCTAAAAGACTTTTCATTCAATGAGCAGTTCTTC.

CDR3: CASSESRGWEKLFF. CDR3 coding DNA: TGCGCCAGCAGTGAGTCGCGGGGTTGGGAAAAACTGTTTTTT. The rearrangement joins TRBV10-2 to TRBJ1-4; D not resolved. CDR3 length: 14 amino acids. V gave up 0 bases and J gave up 8 bases, with 10 bases separating them. CDR1 is WSHSY and CDR2 is SAAADI in the germline V gene.

The CDR3 region is CASSPRREDTEAFF. The CDR3 nucleotides read TGTGCCAGCAGCCCTCGGCGGGAGGACACTGAAGCTTTCTTT. V and J are TRBV7-3 and TRBJ1-1, with unresolved D. Per the germline V gene, CDR1 is SGHTA and CDR2 is FQGTGA. V was clipped by 5 bases and J by 3 bases, with 13 bases between them. CDR3 length: 14 amino acids.

The J gene is TRBJ2-7, the V gene TRBV28; possible D gene TRBD1, 5 bases. Germline assignment: CDR1 MDHEN and CDR2 SYDVKM. The CDR3 extends over 14 amino acids. Trimming pared 1 base from V and 6 bases from J, leaving 13 bases between. CDR3 protein: CASSLFRGTLEQYF. The CDR3 DNA sequence: TGTGCCAGCAGTTTATTTAGGGGAACCCTCGAGCAGTACTTC.

This chain uses TRBV6-5 with TRBJ1-1, with a tentative D call TRBD1 (5 bases). Germline-derived CDR1 and CDR2 are MNHEY and SVGAGI. V was clipped by 2 bases and J by 3 bases, with 10 bases between them. This CDR3 is built from 14 residues. In nucleotides, the CDR3 is TGTGCCAGCAGTTACGGGGGGACGGACACTGAAGCTTTCTTT. Amino acids: CASSYGGTDTEAFF.

This clone showed up just a few times. This chain uses TRBV28 with TRBJ1-5, with D perhaps TRBD1 (5 bases). With 3 bases removed from V and 4 bases from J, the gap between germline ends came to 19 bases. CDR3 size: 17 residues. From germline, CDR1 is MDHEN and CDR2 SYDVKM. The CDR3 nucleotides read TGTGCCAGCAGTTTGTTTCCCCCTGACAGCCGGAATCAGCCCCAGCATTTT. Translating gives CASSLFPPDSRNQPQHF.

This clone appeared a few times. The CDR3 DNA is TGTGCCAGCAGCAACCAGCGGGGGCCAATCTACGAGCAGTACTTC. Amino acid sequence: CASSNQRGPIYEQYF. The V call is TRBV21-1, the J call TRBJ2-7; TRBD2 was called by the table and not checked on the DNA. TRBV21-1 corresponds to a pseudogene. The CDR3 spans 15 residues.

In regard to this clone: Other DNA sequences of this sample code for an identical CDR3. The V and J genes are TRBV7-3 and TRBJ2-7, with 10 nucleotides matching TRBD2. CDR3 length equals 15 residues. Germline loops: CDR1 SGHTA, CDR2 FQGTGA. Trimming removed 2 bases from V and 0 bases from J; junction bases left unmatched: 1. The CDR3 DNA is TGTGCCAGCAGCTTATCTAGCGGGAGCTCCTACGAGCAGTACTTC. Its translation: CASSLSSGSSYEQYF.

This sequence joins TRBV28 and TRBJ2-7, with D possibly TRBD2 on 6 matching bases. V dropped 1 base and J dropped 2 bases, with 9 bases sitting between them. Germline CDR1 and CDR2: MDHEN and SYDVKM. The CDR3 runs to 14 residues. CDR3 DNA: TGTGCCAGCAGTTTATTGGCGGGAACCTACGAGCAGTACTTC. Translating gives CASSLLAGTYEQYF. The full variable domain, completed using reference TRBV28 and TRBJ2-7, is DVKVTQSSRYLVKRTGEKVFLECVQDMDHENMFWYRQDPGLGLRLIYFSYDVKMKEKGDIPEGYSVSREKKERFSLILESASTNQTSMYLCASSLLAGTYEQYFGPGTRLTVT.

V is TRBV6-6 and J is TRBJ1-1; the match to TRBD1 covers 7 bases. Germline lookup yields CDR1 MNHNY and CDR2 SVGAGI (reference sequence). The CDR3 is 14 amino acids. V lost 6 bases to trimming and J lost 0 bases; unmatched junction nucleotides: 4. The CDR3 bases are TGTGCCAGCAGCGTACAGGGGTTGAACACTGAAGCTTTCTTT. Translation gives CASSVQGLNTEAFF.

The chain joins TRBV6-5 to TRBJ2-5; D uncertain. The J call may be in error: the DNA end matches TRBJ2-7 better. The CDR3 sequence is 13 residues long. The V gene's germline CDR1 is MNHEY and CDR2 SVGAGI. DNA for the CDR3: TGTGCCAGCTCATTGAGGCCTAACTACGAGCAGTACTTC. It encodes CASSLRPNYEQYF.

V gene TRBV6-5 combines with J gene TRBJ1-2, with D perhaps matching TRBD1 (5 bases). CDR3 size: 14 residues. Looked up from germline, CDR1 is MNHEY and CDR2 is SVGAGI. V lost 3 bases, J lost 7 bases, and 15 bases lay in between. The CDR3 sequence is CASSYGSGYFGYTF. The CDR3 bases are TGTGCCAGCAGTTATGGGTCAGGGTACTTTGGCTACACCTTC.

The V gene is TRBV6-1, the J gene TRBJ2-3, with a tentative D call TRBD1 (6 bases). V dropped 3 bases and J dropped 2 bases, with 21 bases sitting between them. CDR3 length equals 18 residues. The germline V gene has CDR1 MNHNS and CDR2 SASEGT. The CDR3 spells CASSEAPSGTFFTDTQYF. The CDR3 nucleotides read TGTGCCAGCAGTGAGGCTCCCTCCGGGACATTTTTCACAGATACGCAGTATTTT.

This clone was detected a few times. The chain joins TRBV19 to TRBJ1-3, with D hard to call. V lost 7 bases, J lost 4 bases, and 8 bases lay in between. Per the germline V gene, CDR1 is LNHDA and CDR2 is SQIVND (reference sequence). CDR3 length equals 12 residues. CDR3 nucleotide sequence: TGTGCCAGTAACACGGGGGGAAACACCATATATTTT. Translated: CASNTGGNTIYF.

The chain carries TRBV25-1 and TRBJ1-3, with a tentative D call TRBD1 (6 bases). The germline V gene encodes CDR1 MGHDK and CDR2 SYGVNS. The CDR3 covers 17 residues. With 1 base removed from V and 2 bases from J, the gap between germline ends came to 15 bases. The CDR3 region is CASSELGGHGPGNTIYF. CDR3 nucleotides: TGTGCCAGCAGTGAATTGGGGGGGCACGGGCCTGGAAACACCATATATTTT.

This clone was detected only once. The genes are TRBV9 and TRBJ2-5, with TRBD2 identical over 9 bases. V lost 10 bases, J lost 5 bases, and 15 bases stayed unmatched. Germline CDR1 is SGDLS and CDR2 is YYNGEE. This CDR3 contains 15 residues. CDR3 DNA sequence: TGTGCCTCCTCATCGTCTAGCGGGGAGCGGGAGACCCAGTACTTC. It encodes CASSSSSGERETQYF.

This clone was detected a few times. V usage is TRBV6-5 and J usage is TRBJ1-1; TRBD1 matches 8 bases. Germline V gene lookup returns CDR1 MNHEY and CDR2 SVGAGI. The CDR3 has 15 amino acids. With 4 bases clipped from V and 5 bases from J, the junction kept 9 bases outside the gene matches. The CDR3 protein is CASSSYDRGVTEAFF. The CDR3 region has the DNA TGTGCCAGCAGTTCCTACGACAGGGGTGTTACTGAAGCTTTCTTT.

The CDR3, as DNA: TGTGCCAGCAGCTTAGCGGGACACGCGAACACTGAAGCTTTCTTT. Translated: CASSLAGHANTEAFF. The V and J genes are TRBV13 and TRBJ1-1; D perhaps matches TRBD1 (6 bases). V lost 1 base, J lost 1 base, and 10 bases lay in between. Germline assignment: CDR1 PRHDT and CDR2 FYEKMQ (reference sequence). This CDR3 spans 15 amino acids.

The chain has TRBV5-1 and TRBJ2-7, with 7 bases aligning to TRBD1. V gave up 4 bases and J gave up 6 bases; unmatched junction bases: 7. Germline V gene data show CDR1 as SGHRS and CDR2 as YFSETQ. The CDR3 is 13 residues long. The CDR3 sequence is CASSKGATGEQYF. The DNA of the CDR3 is TGCGCCAGCAGCAAGGGGGCGACGGGCGAGCAGTACTTC.

This chain connects TRBV30 to TRBJ2-1; possibly TRBD1 for D (6 bases). CDR1 is GTSNPN and CDR2 is SVGIG in the germline V gene (reference sequence). Trimming cost V 8 bases and J 4 bases, with 15 bases left between them. The CDR3 loop spans 13 amino acids. This chain's CDR3 is CAHRWGRYNEQFF. The CDR3 nucleotides are TGTGCCCACCGGTGGGGGCGTTACAATGAGCAGTTCTTC.